A single sample gave rise to the 17 T cell receptor beta chains below, sequenced in a study of sequential checkpoint blockade in melanoma. Sequencing was performed with immunoSEQ multiplex PCR; in TCRdb, only in-frame clones are kept and a portion is missing. The table has roughly 20,000 clones, under 85% seen once. Stated treatment: randomized to nivolumab then ipilimumab (arm A) or the reverse (arm B). The material sequenced was tumor tissue (inferred from file names), taken from a patient given nivolumab and ipilimumab in sequence. The receptor set was obtained from a human donor with melanoma.

This clone counts as medium-sized. V is TRBV28 and J is TRBJ1-2; 8 bases agree with TRBD1. From germline, CDR1 is MDHEN and CDR2 SYDVKM. The CDR3 is 14 amino acids. The J segment lost 5 bases and the V segment lost 5 bases, leaving 7 bases of the junction unmatched. The CDR3 coding sequence is TGTGCCAGCAGTCCACCCGACAGGGGATATGGCTACACCTTC. Translation gives CASSPPDRGYGYTF.

This chain uses TRBV11-3 with TRBJ1-2; 7 nucleotides line up with TRBD1. The J segment lost 8 bases and the V segment lost 3 bases, leaving 9 bases of the junction unmatched. Germline CDR1 SGHNT, CDR2 YENEEA. CDR3 length: 14 residues. The CDR3 coding sequence is TGTGCCAGCAGCTTGGCCGGGACAGAGAGCGGCTACACCTTC. Translating gives CASSLAGTESGYTF.

The chain links TRBV5-1 to TRBJ2-5; 8 bases are a match to TRBD2. Germline V gene data show CDR1 as SGHRS and CDR2 as YFSETQ. Trimming took 0 bases from V and 5 from J; bases not matched to a gene: 6. The length of the CDR3 is 15 residues. CDR3 sequence: CASSLVAGRGETQYF. CDR3 coding DNA: TGCGCCAGCAGCTTGGTAGCGGGAAGGGGGGAGACCCAGTACTTC.

V and J are TRBV2 and TRBJ2-3; 9 nucleotides agree with TRBD2. The CDR3 is 14 residues long. Looked up from germline, CDR1 is SNHLY and CDR2 is FYNNEI. V was pared by 8 bases and J by 5 bases, with 8 bases of the junction left unmatched. This CDR3 is CASYPGLAGDTQYF. The CDR3 bases are TGTGCCAGCTACCCGGGACTAGCAGGAGATACGCAGTATTTT.

In DNA form, the CDR3 reads TGTGCCAGTAGTATAGAGGACAGGGAAATTCGGTACGAGCAGTACTTC. Residues: CASSIEDREIRYEQYF. The rearrangement joins TRBV19 to TRBJ2-7; 8 bases fit TRBD1. Looked up from germline, CDR1 is LNHDA and CDR2 is SQIVND (reference sequence). The V segment lost 0 bases and the J segment 4 bases; nucleotides outside the gene matches: 8. The length of the CDR3 is 16 residues.

V is TRBV19 and J is TRBJ2-2, with TRBD1 identical over 9 bases. The germline gives CDR1 LNHDA, CDR2 SQIVND (reference sequence). The junction had 5 bases not matched to a gene; V was cut back by 8 bases and J by 1 base. The CDR3 contains 15 residues. CDR3 coding DNA: TGTGCCAGTGATACAGGGGGCAGGAACACCGGGGAGCTGTTTTTT. It specifies CASDTGGRNTGELFF. Filled out from reference TRBV19 and TRBJ2-2, the complete variable domain reads DGGITQSPKYLFRKEGQNVTLSCEQNLNHDAMYWYRQDPGQGLRLIYYSQIVNDFQKGDIAEGYSVSREKKESFPLTVTSAQKNPTAFYLCASDTGGRNTGELFFGEGSRLTVL.

The chain couples TRBV10-2 to TRBJ2-7; D unclear. Germline-derived CDR1 and CDR2 are WSHSY and SAAADI. The CDR3 consists of 13 residues. Trimming cost V 2 bases and J 5 bases, with 10 bases left between them. CDR3 in amino acids: CASSEPSRDEQYF. Written as DNA, the CDR3 is TGCGCCAGCAGTGAGCCCAGCAGAGACGAGCAGTACTTC.

The J gene is TRBJ2-3, the V gene TRBV6-8; D possibly corresponds to TRBD2 (5 bases). Trimming removed 8 bases at V and 6 bases at J, with 21 bases between. CDR1 and CDR2 (germline): MNHGY, SAAAGT. This CDR3 comprises 15 residues. The CDR3 sequence: CASGLLASQRDTQYF. The CDR3 DNA reads as TGTGCCAGCGGGTTACTGGCCAGCCAGCGGGATACGCAGTATTTT.

The CDR3 protein is CASSSTGDSKNIQYF. CDR3 coding DNA: TGTGCCAGCAGTTCGACAGGGGATAGCAAAAACATTCAGTACTTC. The V gene is TRBV28, the J gene TRBJ2-4; 8 bases match TRBD1. Germline V gene sequence: CDR1 MDHEN, CDR2 SYDVKM. V lost 4 bases and J lost 3; bases outside the gene matches: 5. This CDR3 has 15 residues. Using reference TRBV28 and TRBJ2-4 for the parts outside the CDR3, the full variable domain is DVKVTQSSRYLVKRTGEKVFLECVQDMDHENMFWYRQDPGLGLRLIYFSYDVKMKEKGDIPEGYSVSREKKERFSLILESASTNQTSMYLCASSSTGDSKNIQYFGAGTRLSVL.

This clone appeared a few times. The genes are TRBV10-1 and TRBJ1-1, with D possibly being TRBD1 (5 bases). The germline V gene has CDR1 WNHNN and CDR2 SYGVQD (reference sequence). The V end lost 2 bases, the J end lost 7 bases, and 11 bases lay between the germline ends. The CDR3 has 13 residues. CDR3 amino acids: CASSERQGSEAFF. Here the CDR3 DNA reads TGCGCCAGCAGTGAGCGGCAGGGAAGTGAAGCTTTCTTT.

This clone has more than one count but fewer than ten. The CDR3 end falls 1 residue outside the read, so it is completed with the germline J gene. This chain uses TRBV6-1 with TRBJ2-3; D unresolved. The CDR3 extends over 12 amino acids. Germline V lookup: CDR1 MNHNS, CDR2 SASEGT. Deletions cut 0 bases from V and 11 bases from J, with 9 bases between. The CDR3 region is CASSEAPLKQYF. The CDR3 bases that were read are TGTGCCAGCAGTGAAGCGCCGTTGAAGCAGTAT.

The V and J genes are TRBV30 and TRBJ1-1; D is uncertain. V shed 4 bases and J shed 5 bases, with 17 bases lying between them. The germline V gene has CDR1 GTSNPN and CDR2 SVGIG (reference sequence). This CDR3 contains 14 residues. CDR3 protein: CAWTALSGWTEAFF. The CDR3 nucleotides read TGTGCCTGGACAGCTTTGTCTGGGTGGACTGAAGCTTTCTTT. The entire variable domain, with the rest obtained from reference TRBV30 and TRBJ1-1, is as follows: SQTIHQWPATLVQPVGSPLSLECTVEGTSNPNLYWYRQAAGRGLQLLFYSVGIGQISSEVPQNLSASRPQDRQFILSSKKLLLSDSGFYLCAWTALSGWTEAFFGQGTRLTVV.

By its share, this clone is medium-sized. This chain links TRBV11-3 with TRBJ1-1; 10 bases match TRBD1. Trimming cost V 5 bases and J 4 bases; bases outside gene matches: 4. The CDR3 sequence is 14 residues long. The germline V gene has CDR1 SGHNT and CDR2 YENEEA. CDR3 amino acids: CASSPWTGGTEAFF. Here the CDR3 DNA reads TGTGCCAGCAGCCCGTGGACAGGGGGCACTGAAGCTTTCTTT.

This clone has a handful of counts. The V gene is TRBV19, the J gene TRBJ1-1; D remains ambiguous. V was trimmed by 3 bases and J by 11 bases, leaving 16 bases between them. The germline CDR1 and CDR2 sequences are LNHDA and SQIVND (reference sequence). There are 13 residues in the CDR3. The CDR3 sequence: CASSIGRARSAFF. As DNA, the CDR3 is TGTGCCAGTAGTATCGGGAGGGCCCGATCGGCTTTCTTT.

This clone has just a few counts. This chain links TRBV19 with TRBJ2-1; the D is unclear. This CDR3 spans 12 amino acids. V was clipped by 8 bases and J by 6 bases, with 11 bases between them. The germline CDR1 and CDR2 sequences are LNHDA and SQIVND (reference sequence). CDR3 residues: CASAVWGNEQFF. CDR3 DNA: TGTGCCAGTGCCGTGTGGGGCAATGAGCAGTTCTTC. The full variable domain, its missing parts supplied by reference TRBV19 and TRBJ2-1, is DGGITQSPKYLFRKEGQNVTLSCEQNLNHDAMYWYRQDPGQGLRLIYYSQIVNDFQKGDIAEGYSVSREKKESFPLTVTSAQKNPTAFYLCASAVWGNEQFFGPGTRLTVL.

This rearrangement joins TRBV14 to TRBJ2-1; D possibly corresponds to TRBD2 (6 bases). Trimming stripped 4 bases from V and 0 bases from J, with 13 bases between. Per the germline V gene, CDR1 is SGHDN and CDR2 is FVKESK. There are 16 residues in the CDR3. The chain's CDR3 is CASSPPTSSSYNEQFF. The CDR3 nucleotides are TGTGCCAGCAGCCCCCCGACTAGTAGCTCCTACAATGAGCAGTTCTTC.

In its sample, this clone was seen once. The rearrangement links TRBV30 to TRBJ1-1; the D gene is possibly TRBD1 (6 bases). Per the germline V gene, CDR1 is GTSNPN and CDR2 is SVGIG (reference sequence). The CDR3 is 13 residues long. Trimming stripped 4 bases from V and 7 bases from J, with 16 bases between. Here the CDR3 reads CAWMGDTGFEAFF. DNA of the CDR3: TGTGCCTGGATGGGGGATACAGGGTTTGAAGCTTTCTTT.